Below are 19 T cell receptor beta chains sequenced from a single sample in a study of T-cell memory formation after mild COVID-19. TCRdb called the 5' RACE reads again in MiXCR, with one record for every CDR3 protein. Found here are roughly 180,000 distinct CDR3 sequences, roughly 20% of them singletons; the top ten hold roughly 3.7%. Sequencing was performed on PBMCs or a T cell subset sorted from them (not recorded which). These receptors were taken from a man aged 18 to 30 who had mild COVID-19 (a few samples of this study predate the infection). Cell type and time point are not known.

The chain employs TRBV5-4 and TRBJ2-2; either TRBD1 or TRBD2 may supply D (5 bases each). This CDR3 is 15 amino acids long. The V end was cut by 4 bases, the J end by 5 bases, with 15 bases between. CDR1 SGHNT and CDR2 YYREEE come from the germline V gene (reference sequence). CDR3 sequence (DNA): TGTGCCAGCAGCCCGGGGACCGCAGGGACCGGGGAGCTGTTTTTT. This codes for CASSPGTAGTGELFF.

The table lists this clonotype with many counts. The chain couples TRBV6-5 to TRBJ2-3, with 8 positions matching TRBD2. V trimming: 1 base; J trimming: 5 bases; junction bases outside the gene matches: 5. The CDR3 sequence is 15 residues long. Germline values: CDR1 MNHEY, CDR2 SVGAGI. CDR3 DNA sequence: TGTGCCAGCAGTTACTTGGGACTAGGGGGAGATACGCAGTATTTT. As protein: CASSYLGLGGDTQYF.

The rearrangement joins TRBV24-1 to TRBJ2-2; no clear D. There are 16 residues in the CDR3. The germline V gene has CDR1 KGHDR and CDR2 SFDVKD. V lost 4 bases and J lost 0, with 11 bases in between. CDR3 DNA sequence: TGTGCCACCAGTGACGGGCACAGCGCGAACACCGGGGAGCTGTTTTTT. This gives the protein CATSDGHSANTGELFF.

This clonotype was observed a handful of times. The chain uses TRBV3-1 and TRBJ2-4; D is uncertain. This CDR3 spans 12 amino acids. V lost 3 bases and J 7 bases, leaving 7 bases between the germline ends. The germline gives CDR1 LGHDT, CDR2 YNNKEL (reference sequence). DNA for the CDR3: TGTGCCAGCAGCCATTCAGCGAACATTCAGTACTTC. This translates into CASSHSANIQYF.

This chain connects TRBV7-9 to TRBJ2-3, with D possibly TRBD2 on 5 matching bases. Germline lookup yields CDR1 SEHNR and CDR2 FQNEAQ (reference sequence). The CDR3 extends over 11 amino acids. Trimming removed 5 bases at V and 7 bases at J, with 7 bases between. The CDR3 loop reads CASSPGNTQYF. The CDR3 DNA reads TGTGCCAGCAGCCCGGGGAATACGCAGTATTTT.

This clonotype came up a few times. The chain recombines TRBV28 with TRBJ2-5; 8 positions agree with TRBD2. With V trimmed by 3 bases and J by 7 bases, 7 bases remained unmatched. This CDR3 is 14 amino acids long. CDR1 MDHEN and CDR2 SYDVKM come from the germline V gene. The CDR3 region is CASSFSGDLGTQYF. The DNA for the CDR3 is TGTGCCAGCAGTTTTAGCGGGGACCTAGGGACCCAGTACTTC.

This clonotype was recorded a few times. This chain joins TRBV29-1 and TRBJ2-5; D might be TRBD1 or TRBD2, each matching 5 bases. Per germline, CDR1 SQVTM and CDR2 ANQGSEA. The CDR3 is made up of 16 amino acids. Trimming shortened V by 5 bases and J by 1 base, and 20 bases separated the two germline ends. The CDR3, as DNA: TGCAGCGTTTCCGGGGCCCTCATACCATCCCAAGAGACCCAGTACTTC. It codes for CSVSGALIPSQETQYF. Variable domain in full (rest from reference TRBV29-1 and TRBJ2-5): SAVISQKPSRDICQRGTSLTIQCQVDSQVTMMFWYRQQPGQSLTLIATANQGSEATYESGFVIDKFPISRPNLTFSTLTVSNMSPEDSSIYLCSVSGALIPSQETQYFGPGTRLLVL.

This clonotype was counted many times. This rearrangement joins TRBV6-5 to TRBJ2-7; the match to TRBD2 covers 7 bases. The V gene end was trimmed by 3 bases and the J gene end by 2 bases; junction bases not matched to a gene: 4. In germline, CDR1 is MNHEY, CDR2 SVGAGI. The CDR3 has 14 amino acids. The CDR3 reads CASSYWGGAYEQYF. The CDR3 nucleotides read TGTGCCAGCAGTTATTGGGGGGGAGCCTACGAGCAGTACTTC.

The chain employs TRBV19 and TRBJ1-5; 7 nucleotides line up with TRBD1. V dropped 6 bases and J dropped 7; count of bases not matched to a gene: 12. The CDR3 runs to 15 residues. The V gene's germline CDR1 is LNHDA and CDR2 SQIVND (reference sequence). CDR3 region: CASSPPLGDSQPQHF. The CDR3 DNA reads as TGTGCCAGTAGCCCCCCCCTGGGGGACAGCCAGCCCCAGCATTTT.

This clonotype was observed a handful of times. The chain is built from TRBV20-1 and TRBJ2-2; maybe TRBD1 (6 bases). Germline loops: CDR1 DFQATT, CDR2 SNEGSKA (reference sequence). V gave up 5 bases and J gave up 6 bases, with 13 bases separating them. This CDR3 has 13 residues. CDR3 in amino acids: CSAGPYRAGELFF. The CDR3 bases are TGCAGTGCTGGACCATACAGGGCCGGGGAGCTGTTTTTT.

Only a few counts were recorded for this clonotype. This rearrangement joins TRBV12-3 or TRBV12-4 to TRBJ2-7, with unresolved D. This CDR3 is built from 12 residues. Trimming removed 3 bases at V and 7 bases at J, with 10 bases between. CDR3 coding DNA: TGTGCCAGCAGTTTGCTTGGAAGAGAGCAGTACGTC. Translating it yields CASSLLGREQYV.

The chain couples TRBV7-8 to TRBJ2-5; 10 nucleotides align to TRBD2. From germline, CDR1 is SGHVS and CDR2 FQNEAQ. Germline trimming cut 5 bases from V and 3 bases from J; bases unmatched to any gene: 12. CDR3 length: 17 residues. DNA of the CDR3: TGTGCCAGCAGCCACATCGGAAGCGGGGGGGCCAAAGAGACCCAGTACTTC. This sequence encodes CASSHIGSGGAKETQYF.

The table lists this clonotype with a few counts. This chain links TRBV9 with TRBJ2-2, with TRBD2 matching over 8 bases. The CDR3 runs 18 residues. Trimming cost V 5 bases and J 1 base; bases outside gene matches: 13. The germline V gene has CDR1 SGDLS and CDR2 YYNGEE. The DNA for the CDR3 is TGTGCCAGCAGGCCGGGTGCCGGCGGGGGGATGAACACCGGGGAGCTGTTTTTT. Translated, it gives CASRPGAGGGMNTGELFF.

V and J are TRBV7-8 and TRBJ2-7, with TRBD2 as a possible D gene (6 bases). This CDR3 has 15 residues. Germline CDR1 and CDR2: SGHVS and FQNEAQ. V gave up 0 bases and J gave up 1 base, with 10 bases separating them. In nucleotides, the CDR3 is TGTGCCAGCAGCTTAGCGCCAGGGAGGTCCTACGAGCAGTACGTC. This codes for CASSLAPGRSYEQYV.

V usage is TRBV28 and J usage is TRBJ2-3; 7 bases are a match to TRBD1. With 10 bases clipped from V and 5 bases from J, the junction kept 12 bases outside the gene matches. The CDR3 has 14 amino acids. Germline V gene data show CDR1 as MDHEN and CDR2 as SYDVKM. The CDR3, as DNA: TGTGCCACCTCTAGGGGACAGCCGTTAGATACGCAGTATTTT. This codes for CATSRGQPLDTQYF.

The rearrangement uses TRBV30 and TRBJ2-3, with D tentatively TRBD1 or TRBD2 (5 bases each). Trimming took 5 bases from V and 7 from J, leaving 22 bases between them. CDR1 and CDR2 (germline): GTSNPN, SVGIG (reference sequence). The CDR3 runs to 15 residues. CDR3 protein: CAWARWGTGKNTQYF. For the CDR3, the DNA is TGTGCCTGGGCTCGTTGGGGGACCGGGAAAAATACGCAGTATTTT.

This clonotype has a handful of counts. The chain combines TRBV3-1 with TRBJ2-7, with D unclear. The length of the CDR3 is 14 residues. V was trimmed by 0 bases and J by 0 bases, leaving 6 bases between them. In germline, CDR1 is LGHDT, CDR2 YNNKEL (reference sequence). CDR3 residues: CASSQDPASYEQYF. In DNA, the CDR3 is TGTGCCAGCAGCCAAGATCCCGCCTCCTACGAGCAGTACTTC.

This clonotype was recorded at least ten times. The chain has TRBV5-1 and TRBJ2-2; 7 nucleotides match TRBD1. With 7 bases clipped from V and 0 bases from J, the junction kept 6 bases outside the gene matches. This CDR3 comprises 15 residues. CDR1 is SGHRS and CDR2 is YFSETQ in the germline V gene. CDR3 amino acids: CASVAGTANTGELFF. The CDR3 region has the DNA TGCGCCAGCGTCGCCGGGACAGCGAACACCGGGGAGCTGTTTTTT. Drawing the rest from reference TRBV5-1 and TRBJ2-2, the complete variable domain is KAGVTQTPRYLIKTRGQQVTLSCSPISGHRSVSWYQQTPGQGLQFLFEYFSETQRNKGNFPGRFSGRQFSNSRSEMNVSTLELGDSALYLCASVAGTANTGELFFGEGSRLTVL.

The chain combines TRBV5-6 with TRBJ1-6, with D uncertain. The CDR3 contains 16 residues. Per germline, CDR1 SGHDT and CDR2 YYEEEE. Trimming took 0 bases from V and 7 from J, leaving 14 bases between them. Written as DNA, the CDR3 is TGTGCCAGCAGCTTGGTGTTTCGTATTAGGAATTCACCCCTCCACTTT. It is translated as CASSLVFRIRNSPLHF. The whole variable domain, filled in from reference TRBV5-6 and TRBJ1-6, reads DAGVTQSPTHLIKTRGQQVTLRCSPKSGHDTVSWYQQALGQGPQFIFQYYEEEERQRGNFPDRFSGHQFPNYSSELNVNALLLGDSALYLCASSLVFRIRNSPLHFGNGTRLTVT.